The 5 T cell receptor beta chains below all came from one sample that was sequenced in a study of T cells in localized non-small cell lung cancer. Some clones are missing from TCRdb's copy, which holds only in-frame ones; the method was immunoSEQ multiplex PCR. The sample records tens of thousands of clones, 92% being singletons. The material sequenced was peripheral blood, taken before any cancer treatment. The source is a female donor of 60 years or more with stage I lung adenocarcinoma.

The rearrangement uses TRBV5-1 and TRBJ2-7; D gene unclear. V was clipped by 0 bases and J by 1 base, with 14 bases between them. The CDR3 covers 16 residues. Germline V gene data show CDR1 as SGHRS and CDR2 as YFSETQ. The CDR3 region has the DNA TGCGCCAGCAGCTTGGCCGTAGTTTCTGATTCCTACGAGCAGTACTTC. Translation gives CASSLAVVSDSYEQYF.

J is TRBJ2-5 and V is TRBV11-3; D perhaps matches TRBD2 (6 bases). Germline assignment: CDR1 SGHNT and CDR2 YENEEA. The CDR3 sequence is 15 residues long. The ends were cut back, 5 bases at V and 2 bases at J, with 15 bases in the middle. The CDR3 here is CASSRRDGPQETQYF. For the CDR3, the DNA is TGTGCCAGCAGCCGGAGGGACGGGCCACAAGAGACCCAGTACTTC.

The CDR3 sequence is CASSLEVNTEAFF. CDR3 DNA: TGTGCCAGCAGCTTAGAAGTGAACACTGAAGCTTTCTTT. The V gene is TRBV11-2, the J gene TRBJ1-1; D call uncertain. Trimming took 0 bases from V and 0 from J, leaving 2 bases between them. Germline lookup yields CDR1 SGHAT and CDR2 FQNNGV. This CDR3 spans 13 amino acids.

For the CDR3, the DNA is TGTGCCAGCAGTGAAGGGGGCCTAAACTATGGCTACACCTTC. This translates into CASSEGGLNYGYTF. This sequence joins TRBV6-1 and TRBJ1-2; possible D gene TRBD1, 5 bases. The CDR3 consists of 14 residues. CDR1 MNHNS and CDR2 SASEGT come from the germline V gene. V was cut by 1 base and J by 2 bases, with 8 bases left in between.

This rearrangement joins TRBV6-1 to TRBJ1-5, with 9 bases lining up with TRBD1. Trimming took 7 bases from V and 5 from J; bases not matched to a gene: 9. Germline CDR1 reads MNHNS; CDR2 reads SASEGT. This CDR3 spans 15 amino acids. CDR3 region: CASIPGTGMYQPQHF. CDR3 sequence (DNA): TGTGCCAGCATTCCCGGGACAGGGATGTATCAGCCCCAGCATTTT.